Included here is one T cell receptor (beta chain) sequence, with context. Its antigen is currently unknown. The data stem from a study of shared clonotypes between healthy human individuals. Findings and limits, study-wide: All-four-donor shared clonotypes had higher generation probabilities than non-shared clonotypes did. Despite large depth, sorted-subset datasets appeared incompletely sequenced.

The junction had 8 bases not matched to a gene; V was cut back by 1 base and J by 5 bases. The CDR3 loop spans 17 amino acids. In germline, CDR1 is ENHRY, CDR2 SYGVKD. Clones were sequenced by immunoSEQ multiplex PCR, and TCRdb holds only the in-frame ones, with some missing. The sample shows under 2,000,000 clones, roughly 95% of them seen only once. Naive CD8 populations comprised CD45RO-negative cells positively selected for CCR7, excluding terminally differentiated effector memory CD45RA+ cells. Donors had no recently reported acute infections or vaccinations and were HIV-negative. The sample was naive CD8+ T cells sorted from blood. The chain employs TRBV10-3 and TRBJ2-5; the match to TRBD2 covers 12 bases. The TCR originated in a man aged 18 to 35 in good health. CDR3 protein: CAISELASGRAEETQYF. CDR3 in DNA: TGTGCCATCAGTGAGTTGGCTAGCGGGAGGGCTGAGGAGACCCAGTACTTC.